This T cell receptor (beta chain) was sequenced during a study of beta chain features in type 1 diabetes. V lost 2 bases and J 4 bases, leaving 8 bases between the germline ends. Germline values: CDR1 SGHAT, CDR2 FQNNGV. This CDR3 has 14 amino acids. Study-wide results and caveats: Type 1 diabetes patients showed a moderate but significant shortening of TCRB CDR3s in all four CD4+ subsets. Still unanswered here is whether HLA type influences TCRB rearrangement. Patients with type 1 diabetes showed fewer VDJ junction insertions and more deletions.

In this sample, this clone turned up a few times. Its antigen is unidentified. Expressed TCRB transcripts were sequenced, since all the RNA that had been isolated was reverse transcribed. It was found that naive, central memory and regulatory T cell samples averaged about 3.4 million reads. Repertoires were generated with immunoSEQ multiplex PCR, while TCRdb's copy carries only in-frame clones and drops some. The repertoire includes around 710,000 clones, roughly an eighth of them detected once, and over 0.1% sits in the top ten. The chain uses TRBV11-2 and TRBJ2-2; D gene ambiguous. This receptor was obtained from a man aged 25-45 years with type 1 diabetes. The sequenced material came from naive CD4+ T cells from blood. The DNA for the CDR3 is TGTGCCAGCAGCTTACAGGACCGCACCGGGGAGCTGTTTTTT. Translated, it gives CASSLQDRTGELFF.